This is a list of T cell receptor beta chains from one sample in a study of CD4 T cells in relation to SARS-CoV-2 and coronaviruses. Sequencing used immunoSEQ multiplex PCR; TCRdb keeps in-frame clones, though not all of them. This sample has tens of thousands of clones; over 75% occur once, and the top ten carry 9.2%. Sequenced sample: memory CD4+ T cells from PBMCs. These receptors were collected from an adult with COVID-19. Each CDR3 is given with its conserved first and last residue. A D gene is named only where the DNA matches it firmly. Rows may omit the clone size; those that give it use once, few, many or a size class.

NA	TRBJ2-5	NA	TRBV21-1	CASSKGPRGKETQYF	TGTGCCAGCAGCAAAGGGCCGAGAGGGAAAGAGACCCAGTACTTC
TRBD1	TRBJ2-3	NA	TRBV3-1/TRBV3-2	CASSRNHAGTGGSDTQYF	TGTGCCAGCAGCCGGAATCACGCCGGGACAGGGGGTAGCGATACGCAGTATTTT
TRBD2	TRBJ2-2	NA	TRBV14	CASSRTYSGTSVAGELFF	TGTGCCAGCAGCCGAACCTACTCCGGGACTAGCGTGGCCGGGGAGCTGTTTTTT
NA	TRBJ2-3	NA	TRBV28	CASTPGGQGGDTQYF	TGTGCCAGCACCCCGGGCGGGCAGGGGGGGGATACGCAGTATTTT
NA	TRBJ2-1	once	TRBV5-1	CASSPTTGLWQFF	TGCGCCAGCAGCCCGACAACAGGGTTGTGGCAGTTCTTC
TRBD2	TRBJ2-2	NA	TRBV9	CASSGGGPNTGELFF	TGTGCCAGCAGCGGCGGGGGGCCGAACACCGGGGAGCTGTTTTTT
NA	TRBJ1-2	NA	TRBV2	CASSPGPEVGYTF	TGTGCCAGCAGTCCGGGACCTGAGGTTGGCTACACCTTC
TRBD1	TRBJ1-6	NA	TRBV25-1	CASAPNRGVSSPLHF	TGTGCCAGCGCGCCTAACAGGGGCGTTAGCTCACCCCTCCACTTT
NA	TRBJ1-5	once	TRBV19	CASSIGQGAYQPQHF	TGTGCCAGTAGTATAGGGCAGGGAGCCTATCAGCCCCAGCATTTT
TRBD1	TRBJ1-1	NA	TRBV19	CASSLQGAGTEAFF	TGTGCCAGTAGCCTACAGGGGGCCGGCACTGAAGCTTTCTTT
TRBD1	TRBJ1-2	once	TRBV18	CASSRVDRENGYTF	TGTGCCAGCTCACGGGTCGACAGGGAAAATGGCTACACCTTC
TRBD1	TRBJ1-5	NA	TRBV3-1/TRBV3-2	CASSQRQGSNQPQHF	TGTGCCAGCAGCCAGCGACAGGGCAGCAATCAGCCCCAGCATTTT
NA	TRBJ1-2	once	TRBV9	CASSEGSMGGYTF	TGTGCCAGCAGCGAGGGATCTATGGGAGGCTACACCTTC
TRBD1	TRBJ2-3	NA	TRBV3-1/TRBV3-2	CASSQDQWTGGGTQYF	TGTGCCAGCAGCCAAGATCAATGGACAGGGGGCGGTACGCAGTATTTT
NA	TRBJ1-1	NA	TRBV19	CASTQLGTTGTEAFF	TGTGCCAGTACCCAGCTCGGCACAACCGGGACAGAAGCTTTCTTT
TRBD2	TRBJ2-3	NA	TRBV3-1/TRBV3-2	CASSQELAGGTDTQYF	TGTGCCAGCAGCCAAGAGCTAGCGGGGGGCACAGATACGCAGTATTTT
NA	TRBJ2-7	NA	TRBV7-2	CASSLTPPGMVSEQYF	TGTGCCAGCAGCTTAACCCCCCCGGGGATGGTCTCCGAGCAGTACTTC
TRBD2	TRBJ2-2	NA	TRBV6-6	CASKPTSGANTGELFF	TGTGCCAGCAAACCAACTAGCGGGGCGAACACCGGGGAGCTGTTTTTT
NA	TRBJ2-5	once	TRBV19	CASSISIQETQYF	TGTGCCAGTAGTATATCAATCCAAGAGACCCAGTACTTC
TRBD1	TRBJ1-2	once	TRBV5-4	CASSTGQTYGYTF	TGTGCCAGCAGCACGGGACAGACATATGGCTACACCTTC
TRBD2	TRBJ2-1	once	TRBV9	CASSARLAGESSTWNEQFF	TGTGCCAGCAGCGCCCGACTAGCGGGGGAATCTTCTACTTGGAATGAGCAGTTCTTC
TRBD1	TRBJ2-7	once	TRBV18	CASTDPEGTGRYEQYF	TGTGCCAGCACAGATCCGGAAGGGACAGGCCGCTACGAGCAGTACTTC
NA	TRBJ2-5	NA	TRBV6-5	CAGSRWGLRETQYF	TGTGCCGGAAGTCGTTGGGGGCTGAGGGAGACCCAGTACTTC
NA	TRBJ1-6	NA	TRBV7-2	CASSLDQVKTSNSPLHF	TGTGCCAGCAGCTTAGATCAGGTCAAGACATCGAATTCACCCCTCCACTTT
TRBD2	TRBJ2-7	NA	TRBV19	CASSRGTTRSTYEQYF	TGTGCCAGTAGTAGGGGGACTACCCGATCGACCTACGAGCAGTACTTC
NA	TRBJ1-6	NA	TRBV7-2	CASSLDVANSPLHF	TGTGCCAGCAGCTTAGATGTGGCTAATTCACCCCTCCACTTT